The entry that follows covers one T cell receptor (beta chain) sequence. No antigen is known for it. The data are from a study of CXCR3-negative and CXCR3-positive naive CD8 T cells. A CD45RO-CCR7+CD27+CD95- profile was what naive CD8+ T cells displayed. This CDR3 has 14 amino acids. Germline V CDR1 and CDR2: SGHRS, YFSETQ. 5' RACE that incorporated UMI labels was used to prepare the TRB cDNA libraries. TCRdb reprocessed the 5' RACE reads, with one entry per CDR3 protein and no DNA. The sample table includes some 130,000 distinct CDR3 sequences. General study findings and limits: Relative to memory CD8+ cells, whose diversity was much lower, both naive subsets had comparably high diversity. CXCR3-expressing naive cells carried TRB CDR3s more hydrophobic than those of CXCR3-negative naive cells. For naive cells, CXCR3-negative and CXCR3-positive subsets had similar TRBV-TRBJ usage; for memory cells, usage differed.

This chain uses TRBV5-1 with TRBJ2-1. Sequencing used naive CXCR3- CD8+ T cells from blood. Subset here: CD45RO-CCR7+CD27+CD95- naive CD8+ T cells lacking CXCR3 (TNR3-). The receptor was derived from a human donor in good health. Some clones in this sample may be carry-over from other donors' samples. CDR3: CASRPDPSYNEQFF.